This T cell receptor (beta chain) comes out of a study of OX40 agonist ivuxolimab in advanced cancers. A note on the overall study: Ivuxolimab, which targeted the costimulatory receptor OX40 (CD134), was an agonistic, fully human IgG2 monoclonal antibody. Intravenous ivuxolimab was administered to patients every 2 weeks at six dose levels: 0.01, 0.1, 0.3, 1.5, 3 and 10 mg/kg. Of the approximately 50 dose-escalation patients, hepatocellular carcinoma was present in 19, melanoma in roughly 15, renal cell carcinoma in 9 and head and neck cancer in 9. In the dose-escalation cohort, 82.7% of patients were male, and the mean age was approximately 64 years, with a range of about 20 to 79. Patients were allowed to have had prior anti-PD-1, anti-PD-L1 or anti-CTLA-4 therapy, and more than 35% of the dose-escalation patients had been treated with checkpoint inhibitors. Partial responses were achieved by three dose-escalation patients, of whom one had hepatocellular carcinoma and two had cutaneous melanoma. Peripheral TCRbeta sequencing was intended to test whether TCR sequence diversity was altered and clonal T-cell expansion was caused by ivuxolimab. The paper reports the monotherapy dose-escalation portion (N of about 50 patients) of the phase I ivuxolimab trial. Study-level results and caveats: In partial responders in the 0.1-3.0 mg/kg groups, normalized peripheral clonal expansion was found to be among the lowest, especially among CD8+ T cells. After ivuxolimab, CD8+ T cells had more expanded clones than CD4+ T cells on average. Low levels of normalized T-cell clonal expansion were also seen in some nonresponding patients. The antigen specificity of the peripheral T cells that underwent clonal expansion was not determined. At doses from 0.1 to 3.0 mg/kg, clonal expansion was seen in both CD4+ and CD8+ blood T cells between baseline and week 6.

As concerns this clone: The antigen this receptor binds is unknown. One base away there is no much larger clone; base qualities are not given.

Patients with autoimmune disease history or receiving systemic immunosuppression were excluded from the trial. Peripheral blood for TCR sequencing was drawn from every dose cohort at baseline, at cycle 4 day 1 and at cycle 7 day 1. The samples were taken from a phase I, first-in-human, multicenter, open-label dose-escalation trial of ivuxolimab. Adults with locally advanced or metastatic head and neck squamous cell, hepatocellular, melanoma or renal cell carcinoma were enrolled in the trial. Before TCR sequencing, CD4+ T cells and CD8+ T cells from peripheral blood were sorted into separate populations. Genomic DNA was isolated from the sorted cells so that the TCRbeta CDR3 region could be sequenced. The immunoSEQ Assay was used for sequencing of TCRbeta CDR3 regions. TCRdb obtained this table from immuneACCESS and retained in-frame rearrangements with V and J assigned. These tables miss some clones; where compared with another copy, unresolved V genes account for less than half of the shortfall, and the remainder is unexplained. The sample has 60,000 or so clones on record, around 84% of them singletons. The top ten clonotypes cover approximately 4.4% of the sample.

Trimming removed 7 bases from V and 5 bases from J, leaving 11 bases between the germline ends. CDR1 and CDR2 are drawn from the germline V gene: MGHRA, YSYEKL. From cysteine to phenylalanine, the CDR3 is 12 amino acids long. The read is trimmed to its CDR3 DNA, 36 bases read in frame from base 1. Sequencing was performed on CD4+ or CD8+ T cells sorted from blood, taken in a trial of the OX40 agonist ivuxolimab. This sequence was found in an adult with an advanced solid tumor such as melanoma, head and neck, liver or kidney cancer. Recombination linked TRBV4-1 to TRBJ1-1; the D gene remains uncertain. The nucleotide sequence reads as follows: TGCGCCAGCATCCCTCTGGGAACTGAAGCTTTCTTT. Its protein is CASIPLGTEAFF.